These 28 T cell receptor beta chains came from one sample sequenced in a study of cytomegalovirus exposure and HLA in healthy donors. PCR amplification relied on 60 Vbeta primers (plus 13 Jbeta primers). Generated by immunoSEQ multiplex PCR, the TCRdb table keeps only in-frame clones and is missing some. Recorded here are about 51,000 clones; the top ten clones represent 2% to 2.5%. The sequenced sample consisted of PBMCs. Receptors were obtained from a female donor in good health and CMV-seronegative.

The chain links TRBV6-6 to TRBJ1-2; no clear D. V was trimmed by 7 bases and J by 7 bases, leaving 19 bases between them. This CDR3 contains 14 residues. Germline CDR1 and CDR2: MNHNY and SVGAGI (reference sequence). For the CDR3, the DNA is TGTGCCAGCACCCTCCATGAGGGTTTTGGTGGCTACACCTTC. Translating it yields CASTLHEGFGGYTF.

Written as DNA, the CDR3 is TGTGCCAGCAGGACACTAGCGGGCGGCACAGATACGCAGTATTTT. It encodes CASRTLAGGTDTQYF. J is TRBJ2-3 and V is TRBV7-2; 9 nucleotides line up with TRBD2. The J segment lost 1 base and the V segment lost 6 bases, leaving 5 bases of the junction unmatched. This CDR3 is 15 amino acids long. CDR1 and CDR2 (germline): SGHTA, FQGNSA.

The chain carries TRBV5-1 and TRBJ1-1; 8 nucleotides align to TRBD1. The germline gives CDR1 SGHRS, CDR2 YFSETQ. V dropped 0 bases and J dropped 1; count of bases not matched to a gene: 2. CDR3 length: 15 residues. The CDR3 loop is CASSLGQGKNTEAFF. The CDR3 region has the DNA TGCGCCAGCAGCTTGGGACAGGGGAAGAACACTGAAGCTTTCTTT.

The chain carries TRBV19 and TRBJ2-3; the match to TRBD2 covers 7 bases. Germline CDR1 is LNHDA and CDR2 is SQIVND (reference sequence). The CDR3 consists of 15 residues. Unmatched junction bases numbered 1, after V lost 1 base and J lost 0 bases. The CDR3 DNA reads as TGTGCCAGTAGTATAGTGGGGGGGAGCACAGATACGCAGTATTTT. This translates into CASSIVGGSTDTQYF. The full variable domain, in which reference TRBV19 and TRBJ2-3 provide the parts outside the CDR3, is DGGITQSPKYLFRKEGQNVTLSCEQNLNHDAMYWYRQDPGQGLRLIYYSQIVNDFQKGDIAEGYSVSREKKESFPLTVTSAQKNPTAFYLCASSIVGGSTDTQYFGPGTRLTVL.

The J gene is TRBJ2-7, the V gene TRBV29-1; TRBD2 matches 7 bases. V shed 8 bases and J 2 bases; nucleotides not matched to a gene: 9. CDR1 is SQVTM and CDR2 is ANQGSEA in the germline V gene. The CDR3 sequence is 13 residues long. CDR3 sequence (DNA): TGCAGCCCCCCGGGGAGGGGTGCCTACGAGCAGTACTTC. Residues: CSPPGRGAYEQYF.

Worth noting for this clone: The junction does not match germline at one end; this may be a read error. The V gene is TRBV4-2, the J gene TRBJ2-7; 8 nucleotides agree with TRBD1. The CDR3 covers 16 residues. Per germline, CDR1 LGHNA and CDR2 YNFKEQ. DNA for the CDR3: TGTGCCAGCAGCCAAGATTGGGTGGGACAGGCCTACGAGCAGCACTTC. This sequence encodes CASSQDWVGQAYEQHF.

The chain's CDR3 is CASSPEDGEQYF. The CDR3 nucleotides are TGTGCCAGCAGCCCGGAGGACGGGGAGCAGTACTTC. V gene TRBV13 combines with J gene TRBJ2-7; a weak D match, TRBD2 (5 bases). CDR1 and CDR2 from the germline V gene are PRHDT and FYEKMQ (reference sequence). This CDR3 has 12 residues. Between the trimmed V and J ends, which lost 5 bases and 7 bases, there was a span of 12 bases.

The chain has TRBV5-1 and TRBJ2-7, with D maybe TRBD2 (5 bases). The CDR3 extends over 15 amino acids. Trimming shortened V by 0 bases and J by 3 bases, and 13 bases separated the two germline ends. CDR1 and CDR2 (germline): SGHRS, YFSETQ. Here the CDR3 DNA reads TGCGCCAGCAGCTTGGGAGGAGTAGGGAGCTACGAGCAGTACTTC. Its translation: CASSLGGVGSYEQYF. The full variable domain, with the rest looked up from reference TRBV5-1 and TRBJ2-7, is KAGVTQTPRYLIKTRGQQVTLSCSPISGHRSVSWYQQTPGQGLQFLFEYFSETQRNKGNFPGRFSGRQFSNSRSEMNVSTLELGDSALYLCASSLGGVGSYEQYFGPGTRLTVT.

The chain employs TRBV30 and TRBJ1-6; D remains unclear. Germline V gene data show CDR1 as GTSNPN and CDR2 as SVGIG (reference sequence). V was pared by 2 bases and J by 7 bases, with 15 bases between. The CDR3 has 15 residues. This CDR3 reads CAWSPLLQANSPLHF. The CDR3 region has the DNA TGTGCCTGGAGTCCACTCCTCCAGGCCAATTCACCCCTCCACTTT.

This rearrangement joins TRBV19 to TRBJ2-3; 13 nucleotides align to TRBD2. Germline V lookup: CDR1 LNHDA, CDR2 SQIVND (reference sequence). The junction had 11 bases not matched to a gene; V was cut back by 4 bases and J by 1 base. The CDR3 loop spans 19 amino acids. The CDR3 spells CASSTSGPGTSGGTDTQYF. CDR3 sequence (DNA): TGTGCCAGTAGTACCTCCGGTCCCGGGACTAGCGGGGGCACAGATACGCAGTATTTT.

The chain carries TRBV11-2 and TRBJ1-1; no clear D gene. Deletions cut 0 bases from V and 4 bases from J, with 6 bases between. CDR1 SGHAT and CDR2 FQNNGV come from the germline V gene. CDR3 length: 13 amino acids. The CDR3 nucleotides are TGTGCCAGCAGCTTAGAGGAGGGCACTGAAGCTTTCTTT. Its protein product is CASSLEEGTEAFF.

This chain uses TRBV6-1 with TRBJ1-2; 10 bases fit TRBD1. Germline CDR1 and CDR2: MNHNS and SASEGT. With 0 bases clipped from V and 1 base from J, the junction kept 8 bases outside the gene matches. This CDR3 is built from 18 residues. CDR3 residues: CASSEATWGQGFNYGYTF. In DNA, the CDR3 is TGTGCCAGCAGTGAAGCGACGTGGGGACAGGGGTTTAACTATGGCTACACCTTC.

This rearrangement joins TRBV7-9 to TRBJ2-5, with D possibly TRBD1 on 6 matching bases. V lost 5 bases, J lost 1 base, and 11 bases lay in between. Looked up from germline, CDR1 is SEHNR and CDR2 is FQNEAQ (reference sequence). The CDR3 loop spans 14 amino acids. This CDR3 is CASSGLGAQETQYF. In DNA form, the CDR3 reads TGTGCCAGCAGCGGGCTGGGGGCCCAAGAGACCCAGTACTTC.

The rearrangement joins TRBV5-1 to TRBJ2-7; the match to TRBD1 covers 10 bases. The CDR3 covers 15 residues. CDR1 is SGHRS and CDR2 is YFSETQ in the germline V gene. V lost 0 bases to trimming and J lost 7 bases; unmatched junction nucleotides: 7. CDR3 bases: TGCGCCAGCAGCTTGGGGGACAGGGGAGGTACAGAGCAGTACTTC. It translates to CASSLGDRGGTEQYF.

The V and J genes are TRBV4-2 and TRBJ2-2; 10 bases match TRBD2. Germline-derived CDR1 and CDR2 are LGHNA and YNFKEQ. Trimming at V came to 4 bases and at J to 5 bases, leaving 16 bases not matched to a gene. CDR3 length: 19 residues. The CDR3 nucleotides are TGTGCCAGCAGCCCCGGTTCCTCTAGCGGGGGCCTGAATACCGGGGAGCTGTTTTTT. Encoded protein: CASSPGSSSGGLNTGELFF.

The V and J genes are TRBV9 and TRBJ2-7, with 8 bases fitting TRBD1. Germline lookup yields CDR1 SGDLS and CDR2 YYNGEE. The trim removed 0 bases at V and 4 bases at J, leaving 9 bases unmatched. The CDR3 totals 16 residues. The CDR3 nucleotides read TGTGCCAGCAGCGTAGACGGGACAGGCATTTTATACGAGCAGTACTTC. Translated: CASSVDGTGILYEQYF.

The genes are TRBV30 and TRBJ1-4, with D tentatively TRBD1 (5 bases). The CDR3 runs 15 residues. Germline lookup yields CDR1 GTSNPN and CDR2 SVGIG (reference sequence). Trimming cost V 0 bases and J 5 bases, with 13 bases left between them. DNA for the CDR3: TGTGCCTGGAGTGTAGGGGCAGGATCGAATGAAAAACTGTTTTTT. It encodes CAWSVGAGSNEKLFF.

The chain combines TRBV9 with TRBJ2-5, with D possibly TRBD2 on 6 matching bases. With 0 bases removed from V and 5 bases from J, the gap between germline ends came to 26 bases. The germline CDR1 and CDR2 sequences are SGDLS and YYNGEE. The CDR3 has 19 residues. CDR3 loop: CASSVDAGRAGSGLETQYF. CDR3 DNA sequence: TGTGCCAGCAGCGTAGATGCAGGTCGGGCGGGGAGCGGATTGGAGACCCAGTACTTC. Using reference TRBV9 and TRBJ2-5 for the parts outside the CDR3, the full variable domain is DSGVTQTPKHLITATGQRVTLRCSPRSGDLSVYWYQQSLDQGLQFLIQYYNGEERAKGNILERFSAQQFPDLHSELNLSSLELGDSALYFCASSVDAGRAGSGLETQYFGPGTRLLVL.

The rearrangement links TRBV4-3 to TRBJ1-6; a possible D gene is TRBD1 (6 bases). Germline V lookup: CDR1 LGHNA, CDR2 YSLEER. Trimming removed 3 bases from V and 5 bases from J, with 14 bases in between. This CDR3 spans 16 amino acids. For the CDR3, the DNA is TGCGCCAGCAGCCAGTCACCAACAGGGAATAATTCACCCCTCCACTTT. Its translation is CASSQSPTGNNSPLHF.

V gene TRBV27 combines with J gene TRBJ1-1; D not resolved. Germline-derived CDR1 and CDR2 are MNHEY and SMNVEV (reference sequence). The CDR3 loop spans 14 amino acids. V shed 5 bases and J shed 2 bases, with 12 bases lying between them. CDR3 region: CASSMQARNTEAFF. As DNA, the CDR3 is TGTGCCAGCAGTATGCAGGCCCGAAACACTGAAGCTTTCTTT.

The rearrangement joins TRBV6-5 to TRBJ1-2, with D maybe TRBD1 (5 bases). Trimming took off 3 bases at V and 4 bases at J, with 15 bases between the two ends. Germline V gene lookup returns CDR1 MNHEY and CDR2 SVGAGI. The length of the CDR3 is 15 residues. This chain's CDR3 is CASSYVGGLVYGYTF. CDR3 DNA: TGTGCCAGCAGTTATGTGGGGGGTCTCGTCTATGGCTACACCTTC.

This clone is medium-sized (0.01 to 0.1%) by frequency. The rearrangement uses TRBV4-3 and TRBJ2-2; 8 bases are shared with TRBD1. CDR1 LGHNA and CDR2 YSLEER come from the germline V gene. The V and J ends lost 1 base and 6 bases, in that order; junction bases with no gene match: 4. This CDR3 has 15 residues. CDR3 amino acids: CASSQGPDRAGELFF. The DNA for the CDR3 is TGCGCCAGCAGCCAAGGCCCGGACAGGGCCGGGGAGCTGTTTTTT.

The DNA of the CDR3 is TGTGCCAGCAGCTTAAGTCGGGGAGGGGGCTACGAGCAGTACTTC. It is translated as CASSLSRGGGYEQYF. This rearrangement joins TRBV7-8 to TRBJ2-7, with a possible D match to TRBD2 (7 bases). This CDR3 contains 15 residues. V was pared by 2 bases and J by 3 bases, with 14 bases between. Germline loops: CDR1 SGHVS, CDR2 FQNEAQ.

This sequence joins TRBV5-6 and TRBJ2-5, with TRBD2 identical over 14 bases. This CDR3 is built from 18 residues. V shed 2 bases and J 0 bases; nucleotides not matched to a gene: 6. Germline CDR1 reads SGHDT; CDR2 reads YYEEEE. The CDR3 sequence is CASSFGLAGGGYQETQYF. CDR3 bases: TGTGCCAGCAGCTTCGGACTAGCGGGGGGCGGGTACCAAGAGACCCAGTACTTC.

The genes are TRBV9 and TRBJ1-6, with D perhaps matching TRBD1 (6 bases). The ends were cut back, 0 bases at V and 11 bases at J, with 15 bases in the middle. Germline V gene lookup returns CDR1 SGDLS and CDR2 YYNGEE. This CDR3 comprises 15 residues. CDR3 sequence: CASSVGDNGRAPLHF. The CDR3 DNA reads as TGTGCCAGCAGCGTAGGGGACAACGGTCGAGCACCCCTCCACTTT.

J is TRBJ2-1 and V is TRBV5-6, with TRBD2 matching 9 bases. This CDR3 contains 14 residues. Germline V CDR1 and CDR2: SGHDT, YYEEEE. V was pared by 2 bases and J by 9 bases, with 6 bases of the junction left unmatched. CDR3 region: CASSFLREGSEQFF. As DNA, the CDR3 is TGTGCCAGCAGCTTTCTGCGGGAGGGAAGTGAGCAGTTCTTC.

The chain employs TRBV29-1 and TRBJ1-2; D is perhaps TRBD1 (5 bases). The CDR3 runs 12 residues. Trimming took off 6 bases at V and 3 bases at J, with 11 bases between the two ends. Per germline, CDR1 SQVTM and CDR2 ANQGSEA. In nucleotides, the CDR3 is TGCAGCGTCTGGGGAGGGGACTATGGCTACACCTTC. It is translated as CSVWGGDYGYTF.

The CDR3 here is CASSQATGRANYGYTF. The CDR3 DNA sequence: TGCGCCAGCAGCCAAGCGACCGGCAGGGCCAACTATGGCTACACCTTC. This chain links TRBV4-1 with TRBJ1-2, with D perhaps matching TRBD1 (5 bases). Deletions cut 1 base from V and 2 bases from J, with 14 bases between. Germline CDR1 and CDR2: MGHRA and YSYEKL. The CDR3 has 16 residues.